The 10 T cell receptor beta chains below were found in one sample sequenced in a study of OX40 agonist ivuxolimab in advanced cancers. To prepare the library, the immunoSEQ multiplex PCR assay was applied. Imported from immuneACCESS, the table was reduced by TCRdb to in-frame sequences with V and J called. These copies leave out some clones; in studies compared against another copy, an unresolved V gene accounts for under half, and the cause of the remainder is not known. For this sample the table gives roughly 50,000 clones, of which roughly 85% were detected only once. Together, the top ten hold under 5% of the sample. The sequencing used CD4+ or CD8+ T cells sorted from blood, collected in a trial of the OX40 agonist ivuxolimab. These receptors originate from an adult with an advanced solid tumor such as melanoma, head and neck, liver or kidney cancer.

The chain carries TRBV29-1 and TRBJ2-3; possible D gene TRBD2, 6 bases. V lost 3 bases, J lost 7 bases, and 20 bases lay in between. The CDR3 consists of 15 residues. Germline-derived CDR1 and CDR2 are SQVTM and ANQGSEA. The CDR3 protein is CSVDAGSTWGNTQYF. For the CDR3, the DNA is TGCAGCGTTGACGCGGGATCAACTTGGGGAAATACGCAGTATTTT.

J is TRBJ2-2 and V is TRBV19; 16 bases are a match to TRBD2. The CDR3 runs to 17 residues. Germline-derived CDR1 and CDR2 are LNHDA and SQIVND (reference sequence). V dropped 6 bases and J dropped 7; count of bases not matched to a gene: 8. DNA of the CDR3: TGTGCCAGTAGACCAACCGGGACTAGCGGGGGGGTCGGGGAGCTGTTTTTT. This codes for CASRPTGTSGGVGELFF.

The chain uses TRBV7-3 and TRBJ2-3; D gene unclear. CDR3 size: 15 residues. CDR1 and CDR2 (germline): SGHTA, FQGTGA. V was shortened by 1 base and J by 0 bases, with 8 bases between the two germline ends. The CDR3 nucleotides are TGTGCCAGCAGCTTAAGGATGAGGAGCACAGATACGCAGTATTTT. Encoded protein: CASSLRMRSTDTQYF.

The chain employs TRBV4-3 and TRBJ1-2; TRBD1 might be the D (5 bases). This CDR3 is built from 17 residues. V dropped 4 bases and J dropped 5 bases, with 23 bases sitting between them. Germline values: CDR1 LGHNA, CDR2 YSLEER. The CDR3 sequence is CASSPGGGSRQGYGYTF. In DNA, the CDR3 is TGCGCCAGCAGCCCCGGGGGGGGATCGCGGCAAGGTTATGGCTACACCTTC.

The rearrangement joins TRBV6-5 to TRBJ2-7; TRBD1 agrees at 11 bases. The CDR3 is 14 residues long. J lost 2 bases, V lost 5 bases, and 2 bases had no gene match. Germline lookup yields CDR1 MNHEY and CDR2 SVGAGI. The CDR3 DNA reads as TGTGCCAGCAGTATGGGACAGGGGGCCTACGAGCAGTACTTC. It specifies CASSMGQGAYEQYF.

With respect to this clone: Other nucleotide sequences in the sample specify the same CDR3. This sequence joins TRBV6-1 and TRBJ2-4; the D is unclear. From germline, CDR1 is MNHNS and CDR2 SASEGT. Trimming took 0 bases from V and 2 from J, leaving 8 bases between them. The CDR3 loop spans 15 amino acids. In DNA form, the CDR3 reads TGTGCCAGCAGTGAAGCGGCTGGAACCAAAAACATTCAGTACTTC. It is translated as CASSEAAGTKNIQYF.

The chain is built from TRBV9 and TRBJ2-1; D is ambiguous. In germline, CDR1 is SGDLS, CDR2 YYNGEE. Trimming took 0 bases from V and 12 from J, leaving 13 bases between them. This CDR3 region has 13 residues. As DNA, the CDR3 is TGTGCCAGCAGCGTAGAGATGGGGTCGGGGCAGTTCTTC. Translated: CASSVEMGSGQFF.

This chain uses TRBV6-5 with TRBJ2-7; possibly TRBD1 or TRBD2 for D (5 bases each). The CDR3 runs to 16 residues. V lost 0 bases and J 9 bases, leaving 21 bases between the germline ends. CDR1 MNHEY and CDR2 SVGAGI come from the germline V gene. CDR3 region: CASSYSLGTQTRGQYF. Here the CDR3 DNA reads TGTGCCAGCAGTTACTCCCTGGGGACCCAAACAAGGGGGCAGTACTTC.

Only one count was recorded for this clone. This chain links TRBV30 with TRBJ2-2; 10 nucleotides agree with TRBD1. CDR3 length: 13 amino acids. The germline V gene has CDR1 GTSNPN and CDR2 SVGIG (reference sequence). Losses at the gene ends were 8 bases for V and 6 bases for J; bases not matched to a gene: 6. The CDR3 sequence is CARGQGKAGELFF. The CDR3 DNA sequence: TGTGCCCGGGGACAGGGGAAGGCCGGGGAGCTGTTTTTT.

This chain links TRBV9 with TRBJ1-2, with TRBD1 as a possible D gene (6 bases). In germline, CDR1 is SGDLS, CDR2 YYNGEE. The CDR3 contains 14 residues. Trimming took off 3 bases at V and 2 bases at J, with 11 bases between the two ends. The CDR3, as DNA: TGTGCCAGCAGCGCCCGACAGGCCAACTATGGCTACACCTTC. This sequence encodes CASSARQANYGYTF.